This paragraph covers one TCR beta chain sequence. Its matching antigen is unknown. Assay: immunoSEQ multiplex PCR; the TCRdb copy retains only in-frame clones and omits some. In the table there are roughly 48,000 clones, about 80% of which are singletons. The sample comes from a study of OX40 agonist ivuxolimab in advanced cancers. Study as a whole: Enrolled patients in dose escalation had cancers that were hepatocellular carcinoma, melanoma, renal cell or head and neck cancer. Three patients, one with hepatocellular carcinoma and two with cutaneous melanoma, achieved partial responses. Whole-study results and caveats: Expanded clones were, on average, more numerous among CD8+ T cells than CD4+. Among patients with partial responses at 0.1-3.0 mg/kg, clonal expansion was among the lowest.

The ends were cut back, 0 bases at V and 6 bases at J, with 14 bases in the middle. In germline, CDR1 is KGHSH, CDR2 LQKENI. The CDR3 contains 15 residues. This chain links TRBV18 with TRBJ1-1, with D possibly being TRBD1 (6 bases). Sample: CD4+ or CD8+ T cells sorted from blood, taken in a trial of the OX40 agonist ivuxolimab. The sequence came from an adult with an advanced solid tumor such as melanoma, head and neck, liver or kidney cancer. The CDR3 spells CASSPPGGGAPEAFF. CDR3 sequence (DNA): TGTGCCAGCTCACCACCGGGGGGGGGCGCTCCTGAAGCTTTCTTT.